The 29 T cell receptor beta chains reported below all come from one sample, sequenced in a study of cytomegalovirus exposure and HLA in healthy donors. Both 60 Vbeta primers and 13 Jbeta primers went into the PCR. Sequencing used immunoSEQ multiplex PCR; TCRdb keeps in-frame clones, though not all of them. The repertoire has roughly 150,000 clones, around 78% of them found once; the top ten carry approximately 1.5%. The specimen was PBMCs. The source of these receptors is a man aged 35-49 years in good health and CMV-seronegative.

CDR3 residues: CASSQGEEGEAFF. CDR3 sequence (DNA): TGTGCCAGCTCACAGGGAGAGGAGGGTGAAGCTTTCTTT. This chain joins TRBV18 and TRBJ1-1; D uncertain. The germline V and J ends were trimmed by 4 bases and 7 bases, with 13 bases remaining between them. This CDR3 is built from 13 residues. Germline-derived CDR1 and CDR2 are KGHSH and LQKENI.

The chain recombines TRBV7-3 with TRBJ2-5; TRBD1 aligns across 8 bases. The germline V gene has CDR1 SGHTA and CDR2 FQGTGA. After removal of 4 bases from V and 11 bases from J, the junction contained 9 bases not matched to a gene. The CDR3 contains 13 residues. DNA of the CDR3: TGTGCCAGCAGCTCGGCAGGGGGCAATGAGCAGTACTTC. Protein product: CASSSAGGNEQYF.

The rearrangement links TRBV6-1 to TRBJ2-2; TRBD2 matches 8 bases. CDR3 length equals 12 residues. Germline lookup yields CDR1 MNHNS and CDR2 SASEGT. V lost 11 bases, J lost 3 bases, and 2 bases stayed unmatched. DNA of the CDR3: TGTGCCGACGGGGGGGACACCGGGGAGCTGTTTTTT. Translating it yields CADGGDTGELFF.

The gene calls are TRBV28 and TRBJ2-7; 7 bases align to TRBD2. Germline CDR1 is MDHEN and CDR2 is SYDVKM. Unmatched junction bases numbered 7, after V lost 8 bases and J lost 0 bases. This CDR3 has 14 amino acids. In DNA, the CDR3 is TGTGCCAGCTATGAGGGAGGGAGCTCCTACGAGCAGTACTTC. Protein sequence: CASYEGGSSYEQYF. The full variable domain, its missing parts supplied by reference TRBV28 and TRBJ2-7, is DVKVTQSSRYLVKRTGEKVFLECVQDMDHENMFWYRQDPGLGLRLIYFSYDVKMKEKGDIPEGYSVSREKKERFSLILESASTNQTSMYLCASYEGGSSYEQYFGPGTRLTVT.

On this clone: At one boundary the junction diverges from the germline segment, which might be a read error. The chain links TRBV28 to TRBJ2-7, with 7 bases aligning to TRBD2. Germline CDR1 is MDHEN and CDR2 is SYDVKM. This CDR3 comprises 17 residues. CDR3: CASSPSSRRESSYGQYF. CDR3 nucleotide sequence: TGTGCCAGCAGTCCCTCGAGTCGGCGGGAGTCCTCCTACGGGCAGTACTTC. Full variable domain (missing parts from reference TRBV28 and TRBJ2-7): DVKVTQSSRYLVKRTGEKVFLECVQDMDHENMFWYRQDPGLGLRLIYFSYDVKMKEKGDIPEGYSVSREKKERFSLILESASTNQTSMYLCASSPSSRRESSYGQYFGPGTRLTVT.

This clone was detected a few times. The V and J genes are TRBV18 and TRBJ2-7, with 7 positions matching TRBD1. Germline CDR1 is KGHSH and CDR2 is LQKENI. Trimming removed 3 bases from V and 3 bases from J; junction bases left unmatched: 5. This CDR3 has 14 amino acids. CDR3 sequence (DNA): TGTGCCAGCTCACCCGACAGGGTGAGCTACGAGCAGTACGTC. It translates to CASSPDRVSYEQYV.

In nucleotides, the CDR3 is TGTGCCAGCAGCTCTAGTTATCTTGACGAGCAGTACTTC. Translated, it gives CASSSSYLDEQYF. This chain connects TRBV7-3 to TRBJ2-7; D gene unclear. CDR3 size: 13 residues. CDR1 and CDR2 (germline): SGHTA, FQGTGA. V was shortened by 4 bases and J by 5 bases, with 12 bases between the two germline ends.

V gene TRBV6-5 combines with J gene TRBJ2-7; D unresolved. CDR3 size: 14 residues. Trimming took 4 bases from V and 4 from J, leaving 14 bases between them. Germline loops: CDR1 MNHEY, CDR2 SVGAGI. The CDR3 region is CASSSRSDPYEQYV. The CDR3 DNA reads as TGTGCCAGCAGTTCCCGGAGCGACCCATACGAGCAGTACGTC.

CDR3 amino acids: CASSFATGTGGGIAFF. In nucleotides, the CDR3 is TGTGCCAGCAGTTTCGCGACCGGGACAGGGGGCGGGATAGCTTTCTTT. This chain joins TRBV28 and TRBJ1-1, with TRBD1 identical over 12 bases. Germline assignment: CDR1 MDHEN and CDR2 SYDVKM. This CDR3 has 16 residues. The V gene end was trimmed by 3 bases and the J gene end by 10 bases; junction bases not matched to a gene: 12.

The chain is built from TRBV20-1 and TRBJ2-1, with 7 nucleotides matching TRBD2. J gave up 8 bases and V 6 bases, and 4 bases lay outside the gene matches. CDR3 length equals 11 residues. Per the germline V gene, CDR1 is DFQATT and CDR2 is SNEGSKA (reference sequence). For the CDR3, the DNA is TGCAGTGCGGGAGGACTAGATGAGCAGTTCTTC. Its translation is CSAGGLDEQFF.

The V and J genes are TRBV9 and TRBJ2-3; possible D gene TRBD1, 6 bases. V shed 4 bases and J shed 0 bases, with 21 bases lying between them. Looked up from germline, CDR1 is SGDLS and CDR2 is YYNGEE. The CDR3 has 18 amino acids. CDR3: CASSQGGKRSESTDTQYF. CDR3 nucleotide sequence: TGTGCCAGCAGCCAAGGGGGAAAGAGGTCCGAGAGCACAGATACGCAGTATTTT. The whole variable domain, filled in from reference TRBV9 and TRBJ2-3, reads DSGVTQTPKHLITATGQRVTLRCSPRSGDLSVYWYQQSLDQGLQFLIQYYNGEERAKGNILERFSAQQFPDLHSELNLSSLELGDSALYFCASSQGGKRSESTDTQYFGPGTRLTVL.

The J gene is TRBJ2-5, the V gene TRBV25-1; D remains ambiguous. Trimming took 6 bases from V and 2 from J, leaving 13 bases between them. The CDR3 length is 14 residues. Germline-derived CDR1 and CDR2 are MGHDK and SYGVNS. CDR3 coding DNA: TGTGCCAGCAGGAGTCGGGTCACACAAGAGACCCAGTACTTC. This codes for CASRSRVTQETQYF.

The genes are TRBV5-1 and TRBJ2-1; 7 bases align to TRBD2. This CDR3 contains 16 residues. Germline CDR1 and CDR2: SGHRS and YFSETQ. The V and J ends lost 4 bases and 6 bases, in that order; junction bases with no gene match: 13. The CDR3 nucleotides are TGCGCCAGCAGCCCGGAGATAGGACTAGACCTCAATGAGCAGTTCTTC. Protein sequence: CASSPEIGLDLNEQFF.

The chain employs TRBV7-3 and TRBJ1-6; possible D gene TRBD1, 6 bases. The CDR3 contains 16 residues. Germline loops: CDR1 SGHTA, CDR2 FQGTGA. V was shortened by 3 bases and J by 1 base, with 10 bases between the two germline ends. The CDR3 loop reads CASSFTGLSYNSPLHF. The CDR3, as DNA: TGTGCCAGCAGCTTTACAGGGTTATCCTATAATTCACCCCTCCACTTT. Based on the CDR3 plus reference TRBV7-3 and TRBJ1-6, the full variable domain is GAGVSQTPSNKVTEKGKYVELRCDPISGHTALYWYRQSLGQGPEFLIYFQGTGAADDSGLPNDRFFAVRPEGSVSTLKIQRTERGDSAVYLCASSFTGLSYNSPLHFGNGTRLTVT.

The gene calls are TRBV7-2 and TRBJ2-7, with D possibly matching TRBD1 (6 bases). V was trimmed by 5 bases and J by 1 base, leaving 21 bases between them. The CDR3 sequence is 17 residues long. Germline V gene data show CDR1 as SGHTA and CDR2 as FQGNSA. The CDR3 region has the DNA TGTGCCAGCAGCCCCCCGAGGGGGACGACGGGGTCCTACGAGCAGTACTTC. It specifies CASSPPRGTTGSYEQYF. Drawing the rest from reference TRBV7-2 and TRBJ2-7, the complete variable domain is GAGVSQSPSNKVTEKGKDVELRCDPISGHTALYWYRQSLGQGLEFLIYFQGNSAPDKSGLPSDRFSAERTGGSVSTLTIQRTQQEDSAVYLCASSPPRGTTGSYEQYFGPGTRLTVT.

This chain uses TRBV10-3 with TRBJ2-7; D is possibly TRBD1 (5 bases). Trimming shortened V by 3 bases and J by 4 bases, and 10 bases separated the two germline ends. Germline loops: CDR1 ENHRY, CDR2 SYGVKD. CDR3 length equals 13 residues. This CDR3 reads CAISDRQLYEQYV. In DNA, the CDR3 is TGTGCCATCAGTGACAGACAGTTATACGAGCAGTACGTC.

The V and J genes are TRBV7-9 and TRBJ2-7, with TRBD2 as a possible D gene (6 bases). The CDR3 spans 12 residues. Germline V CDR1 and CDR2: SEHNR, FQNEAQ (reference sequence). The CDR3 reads CSSSLGGYEQYV. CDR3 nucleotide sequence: TGTTCCAGCAGCTTAGGAGGGTACGAGCAGTACGTC.

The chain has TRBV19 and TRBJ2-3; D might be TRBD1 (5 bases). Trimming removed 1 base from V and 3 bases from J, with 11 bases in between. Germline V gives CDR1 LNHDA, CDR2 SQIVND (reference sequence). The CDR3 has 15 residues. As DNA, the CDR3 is TGTGCCAGTAGTATAGGGCAGGGCGAGACAGATACGCAGTATTTT. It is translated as CASSIGQGETDTQYF. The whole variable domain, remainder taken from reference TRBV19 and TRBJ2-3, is DGGITQSPKYLFRKEGQNVTLSCEQNLNHDAMYWYRQDPGQGLRLIYYSQIVNDFQKGDIAEGYSVSREKKESFPLTVTSAQKNPTAFYLCASSIGQGETDTQYFGPGTRLTVL.

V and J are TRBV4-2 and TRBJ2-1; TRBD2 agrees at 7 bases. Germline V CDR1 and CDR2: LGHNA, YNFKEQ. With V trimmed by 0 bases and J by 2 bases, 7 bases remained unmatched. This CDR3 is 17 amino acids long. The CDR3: CASSQDRGGSAYNEQFF. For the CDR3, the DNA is TGTGCCAGCAGCCAAGATCGGGGCGGGAGTGCCTACAATGAGCAGTTCTTC.

The CDR3 is CASSFGGTEAFF. The DNA for the CDR3 is TGTGCCAGCAGCTTCGGGGGTACTGAAGCTTTCTTT. The chain joins TRBV5-4 to TRBJ1-1; D possibly corresponds to TRBD1 (5 bases). The CDR3 has 12 residues. Deletions cut 2 bases from V and 5 bases from J, with 7 bases between. Germline values: CDR1 SGHNT, CDR2 YYREEE (reference sequence).

CDR3 nucleotides: TGTGCCAGCAGCTTACCGGGACAGGGAAACTATGGCTACACCTTC. Residues: CASSLPGQGNYGYTF. The chain employs TRBV5-5 and TRBJ1-2; 9 bases are a match to TRBD1. The trim removed 2 bases at V and 2 bases at J, leaving 4 bases unmatched. The CDR3 contains 15 residues. Per the germline V gene, CDR1 is SGHKS and CDR2 is YYEKEE (reference sequence). Variable domain in full (rest from reference TRBV5-5 and TRBJ1-2): DAGVTQSPTHLIKTRGQQVTLRCSPISGHKSVSWYQQVLGQGPQFIFQYYEKEERGRGNFPDRFSARQFPNYSSELNVNALLLGDSALYLCASSLPGQGNYGYTFGSGTRLTVV.

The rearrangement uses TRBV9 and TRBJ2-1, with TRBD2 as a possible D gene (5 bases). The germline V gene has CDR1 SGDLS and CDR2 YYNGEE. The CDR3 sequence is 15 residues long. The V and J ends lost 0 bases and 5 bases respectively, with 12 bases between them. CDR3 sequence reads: CASSVGSGLNNEQFF. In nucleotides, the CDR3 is TGTGCCAGCAGCGTAGGGAGCGGACTTAACAATGAGCAGTTCTTC.

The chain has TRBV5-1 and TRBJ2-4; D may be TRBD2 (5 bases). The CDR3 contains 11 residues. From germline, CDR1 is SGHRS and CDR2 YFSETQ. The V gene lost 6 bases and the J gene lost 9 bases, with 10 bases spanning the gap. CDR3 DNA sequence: TGCGCCAGCACCAGGAGCGGCATTCAGTACTTC. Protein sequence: CASTRSGIQYF. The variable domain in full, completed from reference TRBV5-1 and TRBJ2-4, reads KAGVTQTPRYLIKTRGQQVTLSCSPISGHRSVSWYQQTPGQGLQFLFEYFSETQRNKGNFPGRFSGRQFSNSRSEMNVSTLELGDSALYLCASTRSGIQYFGAGTRLSVL.

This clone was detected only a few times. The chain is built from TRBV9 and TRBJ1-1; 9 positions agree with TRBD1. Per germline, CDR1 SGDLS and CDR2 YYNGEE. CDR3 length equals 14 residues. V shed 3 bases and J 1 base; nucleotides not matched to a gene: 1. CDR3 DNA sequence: TGTGCCAGCAGCGAGGGACAGGGGAACACTGAAGCTTTCTTT. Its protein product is CASSEGQGNTEAFF. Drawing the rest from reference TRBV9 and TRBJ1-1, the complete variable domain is DSGVTQTPKHLITATGQRVTLRCSPRSGDLSVYWYQQSLDQGLQFLIQYYNGEERAKGNILERFSAQQFPDLHSELNLSSLELGDSALYFCASSEGQGNTEAFFGQGTRLTVV.

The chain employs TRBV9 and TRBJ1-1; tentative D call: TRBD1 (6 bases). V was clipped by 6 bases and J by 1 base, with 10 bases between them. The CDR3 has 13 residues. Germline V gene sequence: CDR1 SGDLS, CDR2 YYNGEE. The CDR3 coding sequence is TGTGCCAGCAACCTACAGGGGAACACTGAAGCTTTCTTT. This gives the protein CASNLQGNTEAFF. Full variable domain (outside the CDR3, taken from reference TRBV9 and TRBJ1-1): DSGVTQTPKHLITATGQRVTLRCSPRSGDLSVYWYQQSLDQGLQFLIQYYNGEERAKGNILERFSAQQFPDLHSELNLSSLELGDSALYFCASNLQGNTEAFFGQGTRLTVV.

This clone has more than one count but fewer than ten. CDR3 residues: CATSRADGTSGKTQYF. CDR3 DNA: TGTGCCACCAGCAGGGCCGACGGGACTAGCGGGAAGACCCAGTACTTC. The chain couples TRBV15 to TRBJ2-5, with TRBD2 matching over 13 bases. Per the germline V gene, CDR1 is LNHNV and CDR2 is YYDKDF (reference sequence). This CDR3 contains 16 residues. With 3 bases clipped from V and 6 bases from J, the junction kept 7 bases outside the gene matches. Full variable domain (rest looked up from reference TRBV15 and TRBJ2-5): DAMVIQNPRYQVTQFGKPVTLSCSQTLNHNVMYWYQQKSSQAPKLLFHYYDKDFNNEADTPDNFQSRRPNTSFCFLDIRSPGLGDTAMYLCATSRADGTSGKTQYFGPGTRLLVL.

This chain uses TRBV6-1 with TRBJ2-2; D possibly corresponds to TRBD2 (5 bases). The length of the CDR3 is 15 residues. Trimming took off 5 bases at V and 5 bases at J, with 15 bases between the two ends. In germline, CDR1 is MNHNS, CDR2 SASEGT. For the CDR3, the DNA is TGTGCCAGCAGTCCTATCGGGGTTGGGACCGGGGAGCTGTTTTTT. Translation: CASSPIGVGTGELFF.

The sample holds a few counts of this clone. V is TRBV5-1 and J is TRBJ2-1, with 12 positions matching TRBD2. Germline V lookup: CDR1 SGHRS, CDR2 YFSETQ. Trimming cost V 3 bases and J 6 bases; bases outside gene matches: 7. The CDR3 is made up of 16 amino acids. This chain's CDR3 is CASSWLTSGSSNEQFF. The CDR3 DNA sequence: TGCGCCAGCAGCTGGTTGACTAGCGGGAGTTCCAATGAGCAGTTCTTC.

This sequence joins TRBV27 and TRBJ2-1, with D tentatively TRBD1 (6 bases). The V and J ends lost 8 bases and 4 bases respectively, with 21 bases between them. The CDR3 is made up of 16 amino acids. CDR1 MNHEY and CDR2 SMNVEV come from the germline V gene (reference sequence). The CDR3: CASSWGLPSAYNEQFF. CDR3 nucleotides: TGTGCCAGCTCCTGGGGGCTCCCGAGCGCTTACAATGAGCAGTTCTTC.